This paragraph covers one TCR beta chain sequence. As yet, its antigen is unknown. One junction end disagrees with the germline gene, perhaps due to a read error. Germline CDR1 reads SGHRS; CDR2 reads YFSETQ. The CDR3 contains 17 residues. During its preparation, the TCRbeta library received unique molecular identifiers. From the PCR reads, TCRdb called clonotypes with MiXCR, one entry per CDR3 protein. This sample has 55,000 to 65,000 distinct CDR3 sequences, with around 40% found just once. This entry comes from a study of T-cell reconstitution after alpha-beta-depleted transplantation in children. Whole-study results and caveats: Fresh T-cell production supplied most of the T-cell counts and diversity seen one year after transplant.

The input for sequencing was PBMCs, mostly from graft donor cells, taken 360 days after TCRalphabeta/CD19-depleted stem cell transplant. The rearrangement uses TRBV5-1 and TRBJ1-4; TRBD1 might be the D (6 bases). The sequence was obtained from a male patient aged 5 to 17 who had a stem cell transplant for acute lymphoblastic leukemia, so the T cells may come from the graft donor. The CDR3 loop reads CASSLEGDNRRNEKLFF. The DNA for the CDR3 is TGCGCCAGCAGTTTGGAGGGGGACAACCGTCGGAATGAAAAACTGTTTTTT. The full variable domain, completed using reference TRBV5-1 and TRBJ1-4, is KAGVTQTPRYLIKTRGQQVTLSCSPISGHRSVSWYQQTPGQGLQFLFEYFSETQRNKGNFPGRFSGRQFSNSRSEMNVSTLELGDSALYLCASSLEGDNRRNEKLFFGSGTQLSVL.